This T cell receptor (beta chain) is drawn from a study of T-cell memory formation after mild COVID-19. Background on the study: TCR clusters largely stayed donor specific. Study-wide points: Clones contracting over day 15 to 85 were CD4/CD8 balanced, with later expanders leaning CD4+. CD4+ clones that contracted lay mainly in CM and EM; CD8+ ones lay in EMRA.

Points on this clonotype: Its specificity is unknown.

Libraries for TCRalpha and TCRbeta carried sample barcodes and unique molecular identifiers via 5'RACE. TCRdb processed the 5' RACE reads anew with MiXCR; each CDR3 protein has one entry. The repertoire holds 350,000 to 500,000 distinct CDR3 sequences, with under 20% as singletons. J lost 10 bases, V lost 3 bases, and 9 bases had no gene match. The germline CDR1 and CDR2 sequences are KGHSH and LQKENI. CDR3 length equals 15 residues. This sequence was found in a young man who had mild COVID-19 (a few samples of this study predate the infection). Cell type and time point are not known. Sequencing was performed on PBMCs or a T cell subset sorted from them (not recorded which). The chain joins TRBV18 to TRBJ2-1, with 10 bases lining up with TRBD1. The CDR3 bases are TGTGCCAGCTCACCTCGACAGGGGGCGGTGGGGGAGCAGTTCTTC. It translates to CASSPRQGAVGEQFF.